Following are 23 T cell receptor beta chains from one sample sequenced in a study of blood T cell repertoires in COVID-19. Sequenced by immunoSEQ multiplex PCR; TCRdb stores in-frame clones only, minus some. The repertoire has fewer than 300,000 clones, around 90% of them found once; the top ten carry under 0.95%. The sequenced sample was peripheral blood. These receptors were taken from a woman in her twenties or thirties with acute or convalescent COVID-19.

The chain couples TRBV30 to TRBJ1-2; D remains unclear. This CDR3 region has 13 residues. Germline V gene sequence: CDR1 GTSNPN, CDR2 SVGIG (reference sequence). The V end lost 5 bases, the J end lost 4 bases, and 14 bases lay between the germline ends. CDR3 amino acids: CAWGMSLSYGYTF. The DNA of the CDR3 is TGTGCCTGGGGGATGTCACTAAGCTATGGCTACACCTTC.

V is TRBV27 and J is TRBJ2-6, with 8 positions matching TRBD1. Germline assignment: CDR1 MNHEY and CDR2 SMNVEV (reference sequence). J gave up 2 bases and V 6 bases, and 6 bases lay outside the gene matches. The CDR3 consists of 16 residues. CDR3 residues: CASSLLQGAGANVLTF. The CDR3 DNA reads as TGTGCCAGCAGCCTTCTACAGGGGGCTGGGGCCAACGTCCTGACTTTC.

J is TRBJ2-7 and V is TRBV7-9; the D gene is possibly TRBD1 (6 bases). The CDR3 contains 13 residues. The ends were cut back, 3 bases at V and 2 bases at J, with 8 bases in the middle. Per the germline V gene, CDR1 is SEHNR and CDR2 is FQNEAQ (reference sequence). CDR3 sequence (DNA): TGTGCCAGCAGCTTGCAGGGGCCCTACGAGCAGTACTTC. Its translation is CASSLQGPYEQYF.

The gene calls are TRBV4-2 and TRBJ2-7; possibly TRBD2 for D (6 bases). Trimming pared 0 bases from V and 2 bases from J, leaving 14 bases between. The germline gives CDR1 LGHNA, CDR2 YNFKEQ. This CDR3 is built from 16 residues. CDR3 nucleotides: TGTGCCAGCAGCCAAGATCGAAGCGGGCCCACCTACGAGCAGTACTTC. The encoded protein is CASSQDRSGPTYEQYF.

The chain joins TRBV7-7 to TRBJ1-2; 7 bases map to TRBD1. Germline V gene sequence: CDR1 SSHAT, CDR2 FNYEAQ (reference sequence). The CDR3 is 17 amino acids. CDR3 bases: TGTGCGAATTGGCTAGGCGCAGGGGGTTGGGTGAGGAGTGGCTACACCTTC. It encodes CANWLGAGGWVRSGYTF.

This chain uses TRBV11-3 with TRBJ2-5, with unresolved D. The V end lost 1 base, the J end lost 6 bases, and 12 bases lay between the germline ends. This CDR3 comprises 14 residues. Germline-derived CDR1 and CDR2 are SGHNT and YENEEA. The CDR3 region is CASSLGPLEQTQYF. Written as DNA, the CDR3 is TGTGCCAGCAGCTTAGGCCCCCTAGAGCAGACCCAGTACTTC. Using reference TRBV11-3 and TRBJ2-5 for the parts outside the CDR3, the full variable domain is EAGVVQSPRYKIIEKKQPVAFWCNPISGHNTLYWYLQNLGQGPELLIRYENEEAVDDSQLPKDRFSAERLKGVDSTLKIQPAELGDSAVYLCASSLGPLEQTQYFGPGTRLLVL.

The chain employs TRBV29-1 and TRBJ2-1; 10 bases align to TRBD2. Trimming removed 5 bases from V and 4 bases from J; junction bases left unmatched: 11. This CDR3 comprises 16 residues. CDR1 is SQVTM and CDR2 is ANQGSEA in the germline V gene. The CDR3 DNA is TGCAGCGTTCGATTCCTACTAGCGGGACAGTACAATGAGCAGTTCTTC. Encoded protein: CSVRFLLAGQYNEQFF.

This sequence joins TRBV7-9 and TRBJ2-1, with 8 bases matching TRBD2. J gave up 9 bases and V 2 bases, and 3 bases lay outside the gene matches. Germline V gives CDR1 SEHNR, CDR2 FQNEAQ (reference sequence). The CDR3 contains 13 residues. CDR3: CASSLLSGSEQFF. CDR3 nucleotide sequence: TGTGCCAGCAGCTTACTCAGCGGGAGTGAGCAGTTCTTC.

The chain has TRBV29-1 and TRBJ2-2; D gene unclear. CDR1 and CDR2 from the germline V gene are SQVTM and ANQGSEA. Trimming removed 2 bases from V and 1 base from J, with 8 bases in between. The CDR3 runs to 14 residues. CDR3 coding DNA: TGCAGCGTTGAATGGGCCAAGAACACCGGGGAGCTGTTTTTT. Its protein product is CSVEWAKNTGELFF.

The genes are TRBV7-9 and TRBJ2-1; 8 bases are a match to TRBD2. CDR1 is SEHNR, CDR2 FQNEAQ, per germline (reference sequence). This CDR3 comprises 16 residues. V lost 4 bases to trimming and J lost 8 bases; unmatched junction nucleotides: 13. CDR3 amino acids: CASSSPGGREAHEQFF. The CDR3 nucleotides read TGTGCCAGCAGCTCCCCCGGGGGGCGGGAGGCTCATGAGCAGTTCTTC.

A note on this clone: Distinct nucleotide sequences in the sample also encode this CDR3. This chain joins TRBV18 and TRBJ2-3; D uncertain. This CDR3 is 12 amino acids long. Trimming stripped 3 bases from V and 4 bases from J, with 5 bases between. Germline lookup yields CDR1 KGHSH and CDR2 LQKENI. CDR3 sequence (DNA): TGTGCCAGCTCACCCTCGGCAGATACGCAGTATTTT. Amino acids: CASSPSADTQYF.

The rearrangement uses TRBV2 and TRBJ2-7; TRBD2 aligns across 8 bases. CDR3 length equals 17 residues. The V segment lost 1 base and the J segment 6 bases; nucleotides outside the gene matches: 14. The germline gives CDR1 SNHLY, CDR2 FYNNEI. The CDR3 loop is CASSEEREQYFRFEQYF. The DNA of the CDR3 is TGTGCCAGCAGTGAAGAGCGGGAGCAATATTTTCGGTTCGAGCAGTACTTC.

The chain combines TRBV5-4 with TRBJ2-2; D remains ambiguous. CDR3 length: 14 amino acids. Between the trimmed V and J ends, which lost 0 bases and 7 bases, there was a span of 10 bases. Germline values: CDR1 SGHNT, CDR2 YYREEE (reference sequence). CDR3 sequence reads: CASSLALNRGELFF. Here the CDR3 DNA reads TGTGCCAGCAGCTTGGCCCTAAATCGCGGGGAGCTGTTTTTT. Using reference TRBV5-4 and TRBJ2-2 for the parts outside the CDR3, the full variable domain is ETGVTQSPTHLIKTRGQQVTLRCSSQSGHNTVSWYQQALGQGPQFIFQYYREEENGRGNFPPRFSGLQFPNYSSELNVNALELDDSALYLCASSLALNRGELFFGEGSRLTVL.

In nucleotides, the CDR3 is TGTGCCAGCAGATATTCTTCTACTCGGCGAAAGGACACCCGGTACGAGCAGTACTTC. Translation gives CASRYSSTRRKDTRYEQYF. The rearrangement uses TRBV11-2 and TRBJ2-7; D might be TRBD1 (5 bases). CDR1 SGHAT and CDR2 FQNNGV come from the germline V gene. Trimming removed 6 bases from V and 4 bases from J, with 31 bases in between. The CDR3 sequence is 19 residues long.

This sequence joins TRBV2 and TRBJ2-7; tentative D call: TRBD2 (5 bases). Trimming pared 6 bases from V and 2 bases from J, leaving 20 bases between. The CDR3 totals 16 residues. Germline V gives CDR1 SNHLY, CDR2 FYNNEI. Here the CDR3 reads CASREERAAQAYEQYF. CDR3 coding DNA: TGTGCCAGCAGGGAGGAGCGTGCGGCGCAAGCCTACGAGCAGTACTTC.

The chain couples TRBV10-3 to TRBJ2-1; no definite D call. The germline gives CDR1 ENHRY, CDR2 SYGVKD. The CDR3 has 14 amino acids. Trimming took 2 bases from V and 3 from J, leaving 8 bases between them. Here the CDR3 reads CAISERGDYNEQFF. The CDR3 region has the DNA TGTGCCATCAGTGAGCGCGGCGACTACAATGAGCAGTTCTTC.

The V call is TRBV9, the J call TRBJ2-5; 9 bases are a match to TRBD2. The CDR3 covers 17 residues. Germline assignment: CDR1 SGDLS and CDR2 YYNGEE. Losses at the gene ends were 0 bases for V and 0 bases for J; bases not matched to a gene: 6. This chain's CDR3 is CASSVGFSGGDQETQYF. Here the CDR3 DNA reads TGTGCCAGCAGCGTAGGTTTTAGCGGGGGCGACCAAGAGACCCAGTACTTC. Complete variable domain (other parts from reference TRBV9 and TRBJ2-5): DSGVTQTPKHLITATGQRVTLRCSPRSGDLSVYWYQQSLDQGLQFLIQYYNGEERAKGNILERFSAQQFPDLHSELNLSSLELGDSALYFCASSVGFSGGDQETQYFGPGTRLLVL.

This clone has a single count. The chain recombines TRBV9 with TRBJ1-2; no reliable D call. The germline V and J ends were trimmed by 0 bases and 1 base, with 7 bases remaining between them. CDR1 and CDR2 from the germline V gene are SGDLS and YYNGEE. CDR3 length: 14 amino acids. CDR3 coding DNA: TGTGCCAGCAGCGTAGGTGGTAGTAACTATGGCTACACCTTC. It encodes CASSVGGSNYGYTF.

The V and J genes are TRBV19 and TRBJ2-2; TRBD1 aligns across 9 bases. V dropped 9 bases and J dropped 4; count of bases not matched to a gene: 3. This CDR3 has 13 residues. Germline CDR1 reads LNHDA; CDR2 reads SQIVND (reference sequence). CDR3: CASGTGRTGELFF. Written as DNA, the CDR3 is TGTGCCAGCGGGACAGGGCGCACCGGGGAGCTGTTTTTT.

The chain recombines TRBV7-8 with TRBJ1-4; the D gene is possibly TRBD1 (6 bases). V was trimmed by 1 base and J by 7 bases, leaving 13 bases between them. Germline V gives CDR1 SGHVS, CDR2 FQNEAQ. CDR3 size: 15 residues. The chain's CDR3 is CASSLVRGAGEKLFF. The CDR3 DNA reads TGTGCCAGCAGCTTAGTCCGGGGGGCGGGTGAAAAACTGTTTTTT.

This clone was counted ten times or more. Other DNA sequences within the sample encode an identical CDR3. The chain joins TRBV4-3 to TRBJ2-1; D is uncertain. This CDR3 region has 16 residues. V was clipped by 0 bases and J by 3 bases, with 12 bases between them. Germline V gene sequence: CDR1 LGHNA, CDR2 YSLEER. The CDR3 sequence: CASSQDNWSDYNEQFF. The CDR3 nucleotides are TGCGCCAGCAGCCAAGATAACTGGAGTGACTACAATGAGCAGTTCTTC.

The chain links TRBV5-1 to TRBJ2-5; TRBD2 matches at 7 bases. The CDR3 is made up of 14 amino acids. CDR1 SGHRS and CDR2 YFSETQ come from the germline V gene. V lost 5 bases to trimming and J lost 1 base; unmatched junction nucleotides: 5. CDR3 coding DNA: TGCGCCAGCAGTCCGGGGGGACTCCAAGAGACCCAGTACTTC. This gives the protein CASSPGGLQETQYF.

The CDR3 region is CATSRARSSTIQSPLHF. CDR3 coding DNA: TGTGCCACCAGCAGAGCAAGATCGTCCACCATACAATCACCCCTCCACTTT. V gene TRBV15 combines with J gene TRBJ1-6; unclear D gene. Trimming removed 1 base from V and 10 bases from J, with 20 bases in between. In germline, CDR1 is LNHNV, CDR2 YYDKDF (reference sequence). The length of the CDR3 is 17 residues.